The 29 T cell receptor beta chains given below trace back to one sample, sequenced in a study of T-cell memory formation after mild COVID-19. In TCRdb, the 5' RACE reads were re-called with MiXCR into one record per CDR3 protein. This table has approximately 570,000 distinct CDR3 sequences, approximately 18% appearing once. The specimen sequenced was PBMCs or a T cell subset sorted from them (not recorded which). These receptors were collected from an adult woman who had mild COVID-19 (a few samples of this study predate the infection). Cell type and time point are not known.

This clonotype came up a few times. V is TRBV6-2 or TRBV6-3 and J is TRBJ1-4; unclear D gene. Germline V gives CDR1 MNHEY, CDR2 SVGEGT. Trimming removed 6 bases from V and 7 bases from J, with 12 bases in between. The length of the CDR3 is 13 residues. This chain's CDR3 is CASRRTEGEKLFF. In nucleotides, the CDR3 is TGTGCCAGCAGACGGACGGAGGGTGAAAAACTGTTTTTT.

This clonotype appeared a few times. The chain carries TRBV5-1 and TRBJ2-5; 7 nucleotides agree with TRBD1. Germline CDR1 SGHRS, CDR2 YFSETQ. Trimming removed 0 bases from V and 3 bases from J; junction bases left unmatched: 11. CDR3 length: 17 residues. CDR3 coding DNA: TGCGCCAGCAGCTTGGGCCTAGGGGGCCGTGTCGAAGAGACCCAGTACTTC. As protein: CASSLGLGGRVEETQYF. The full variable domain, its missing parts supplied by reference TRBV5-1 and TRBJ2-5, is KAGVTQTPRYLIKTRGQQVTLSCSPISGHRSVSWYQQTPGQGLQFLFEYFSETQRNKGNFPGRFSGRQFSNSRSEMNVSTLELGDSALYLCASSLGLGGRVEETQYFGPGTRLLVL.

This clonotype was observed a handful of times. J is TRBJ2-2 and V is TRBV5-1, with D perhaps TRBD1 (6 bases). The length of the CDR3 is 16 residues. V was trimmed by 7 bases and J by 5 bases, leaving 21 bases between them. Germline CDR1 and CDR2: SGHRS and YFSETQ. CDR3 amino acids: CASSPGGGVGTGELFF. The CDR3 nucleotides read TGCGCCAGCTCCCCCGGTGGGGGCGTGGGGACCGGGGAGCTGTTTTTT. The full variable domain, rest sourced from reference TRBV5-1 and TRBJ2-2, is KAGVTQTPRYLIKTRGQQVTLSCSPISGHRSVSWYQQTPGQGLQFLFEYFSETQRNKGNFPGRFSGRQFSNSRSEMNVSTLELGDSALYLCASSPGGGVGTGELFFGEGSRLTVL.

This clonotype was recorded a few times. The chain joins TRBV7-9 to TRBJ1-5, with D unclear. CDR1 is SEHNR and CDR2 is FQNEAQ in the germline V gene (reference sequence). Trimming left V 5 bases short and J 2 bases short, with 19 bases between. There are 17 residues in the CDR3. The CDR3 sequence is CASSQMTASSGNQPQHF. CDR3 nucleotides: TGTGCCAGCAGCCAAATGACGGCCAGTTCTGGCAATCAGCCCCAGCATTTT.

This clonotype came up a few times. The J gene is TRBJ2-4, the V gene TRBV7-2; 11 nucleotides align to TRBD2. The length of the CDR3 is 17 residues. V dropped 4 bases and J dropped 3; count of bases not matched to a gene: 8. In germline, CDR1 is SGHTA, CDR2 FQGNSA. CDR3 sequence (DNA): TGTGCCAGCAGCTACCCGGGACTAGCGGAGAACAAAAACATTCAGTACTTC. Its protein product is CASSYPGLAENKNIQYF.

The V gene is TRBV5-4, the J gene TRBJ1-2; 7 nucleotides align to TRBD1. This CDR3 contains 16 residues. Losses at the gene ends were 0 bases for V and 1 base for J; bases not matched to a gene: 6. From germline, CDR1 is SGHNT and CDR2 YYREEE (reference sequence). The CDR3, as DNA: TGTGCCAGCAGCTTGGAATGGGACAGAGATAACTATGGCTACACCTTC. Protein product: CASSLEWDRDNYGYTF.

About this clonotype: This may stem from a read error, because a much larger clone lies one nucleotide away. The chain recombines TRBV2 with TRBJ2-1; TRBD1 matches at 8 bases. Germline V CDR1 and CDR2: SNHLY, FYNNEI. V shed 6 bases, J shed 2 bases, and the junction held 3 bases outside the gene matches. The CDR3 is 14 residues long. The CDR3 protein is CASRSGQAYNEQFF. As DNA, the CDR3 is TGTGCCAGCAGGTCGGGACAGGCCTACAATGAGCAGTTCTTC.

The V gene is TRBV27, the J gene TRBJ1-1; D unclear. The CDR3 covers 15 residues. Per the germline V gene, CDR1 is MNHEY and CDR2 is SMNVEV (reference sequence). Deletions cut 5 bases from V and 1 base from J, with 14 bases between. The CDR3 region has the DNA TGTGCCAGCAGTCCCGGGAATGGTAGGAACACTGAAGCTTTCTTT. This encodes CASSPGNGRNTEAFF.

The rearrangement joins TRBV29-1 to TRBJ2-3, with D possibly matching TRBD2 (5 bases). Germline CDR1 and CDR2: SQVTM and ANQGSEA. The CDR3 runs 14 residues. CDR3 protein: CTREAELSTDTQYF. The CDR3 DNA follows: TGCACTCGGGAAGCGGAACTTAGCACAGATACGCAGTATTTT.

This clonotype was counted between two and nine times. The rearrangement links TRBV4-2 to TRBJ1-4; D is undetermined. The CDR3 loop spans 14 amino acids. Between the trimmed V and J ends, which lost 10 bases and 0 bases, there was a span of 12 bases. CDR1 LGHNA and CDR2 YNFKEQ come from the germline V gene. This CDR3 reads CATSRLTTNEKLFF. The CDR3 DNA reads TGTGCCACCTCCCGTTTGACAACTAATGAAAAACTGTTTTTT.

This clonotype was seen only a few times. The rearrangement links TRBV7-9 to TRBJ2-5, with TRBD1 matching 10 bases. V dropped 2 bases and J dropped 5; count of bases not matched to a gene: 2. CDR3 length: 14 residues. Germline lookup yields CDR1 SEHNR and CDR2 FQNEAQ (reference sequence). DNA of the CDR3: TGTGCCAGCAGCTTATGGGGACAGGGGGAGACCCAGTACTTC. Translating gives CASSLWGQGETQYF.

The CDR3 protein is CASSLALNSGANVLTF. The CDR3 DNA reads TGTGCCAGCAGCTTAGCCTTAAACTCTGGGGCCAACGTCCTGACTTTC. The chain is built from TRBV7-6 and TRBJ2-6; D unclear. Trimming shortened V by 0 bases and J by 0 bases, and 6 bases separated the two germline ends. CDR1 and CDR2 (germline): SGHVS, FNYEAQ. CDR3 length: 16 amino acids. Full variable domain (outside the CDR3, taken from reference TRBV7-6 and TRBJ2-6): GAGVSQSPRYKVTKRGQDVALRCDPISGHVSLYWYRQALGQGPEFLTYFNYEAQQDKSGLPNDRFSAERPEGSISTLTIQRTEQRDSAMYRCASSLALNSGANVLTFGAGSRLTVL.

V usage is TRBV27 and J usage is TRBJ2-7; TRBD2 might be the D (5 bases). V was clipped by 2 bases and J by 5 bases, with 13 bases between them. Germline CDR1 is MNHEY and CDR2 is SMNVEV (reference sequence). The CDR3 loop spans 14 amino acids. CDR3 loop: CASSLVPGFDEQYF. The CDR3 DNA reads as TGTGCCAGCAGTTTAGTACCGGGGTTCGACGAGCAGTACTTC.

This clonotype was detected a few times. The chain has TRBV27 and TRBJ2-5, with D possibly being TRBD2 (5 bases). The CDR3 spans 16 residues. Germline CDR1 is MNHEY and CDR2 is SMNVEV (reference sequence). Trimming stripped 0 bases from V and 0 bases from J, with 11 bases between. In nucleotides, the CDR3 is TGTGCCAGCAGTTTATCCCCGGGAAATAACCAAGAGACCCAGTACTTC. This encodes CASSLSPGNNQETQYF.

This rearrangement joins TRBV20-1 to TRBJ2-7, with 10 bases matching TRBD2. Per the germline V gene, CDR1 is DFQATT and CDR2 is SNEGSKA (reference sequence). The CDR3 contains 16 residues. J was trimmed by 0 bases and V by 3 bases; bases with no gene match: 8. CDR3 DNA sequence: TGCAGTGCTAGCTCTAGCGGGGGCCTCTCCTCCTACGAGCAGTACTTC. Residues: CSASSSGGLSSYEQYF.

The chain combines TRBV5-1 with TRBJ1-2; the match to TRBD1 covers 8 bases. This CDR3 contains 17 residues. Germline V CDR1 and CDR2: SGHRS, YFSETQ. Unmatched junction bases numbered 11, after V lost 4 bases and J lost 0 bases. The DNA for the CDR3 is TGCGCCAGCAGCCTGACAGGGGACCCGTTAGCTAACTATGGCTACACCTTC. Translated: CASSLTGDPLANYGYTF. Looking up the rest from reference TRBV5-1 and TRBJ1-2 gives the full variable domain: KAGVTQTPRYLIKTRGQQVTLSCSPISGHRSVSWYQQTPGQGLQFLFEYFSETQRNKGNFPGRFSGRQFSNSRSEMNVSTLELGDSALYLCASSLTGDPLANYGYTFGSGTRLTVV.

V and J are TRBV10-3 and TRBJ2-2; TRBD2 matches 9 bases. With V trimmed by 6 bases and J by 6 bases, 14 bases remained unmatched. Germline V gene data show CDR1 as ENHRY and CDR2 as SYGVKD. The CDR3 contains 17 residues. CDR3 sequence (DNA): TGTGCCATCAGGCGTCCGGGGACTAGCCGAGGACCCGGGGAGCTGTTTTTT. This sequence encodes CAIRRPGTSRGPGELFF.

This chain links TRBV7-2 with TRBJ2-1; TRBD1 agrees at 9 bases. The trim removed 3 bases at V and 5 bases at J, leaving 8 bases unmatched. Germline V lookup: CDR1 SGHTA, CDR2 FQGNSA. CDR3 length: 16 amino acids. CDR3 in DNA: TGTGCCAGCAGCTTCCGGACAGGGGCGGTAAACAATGAGCAGTTCTTC. Translated: CASSFRTGAVNNEQFF.

The chain links TRBV7-2 to TRBJ1-3; D unclear. The germline V gene encodes CDR1 SGHTA and CDR2 FQGNSA. Trimming shortened V by 2 bases and J by 0 bases, and 8 bases separated the two germline ends. The CDR3 consists of 15 residues. CDR3 coding DNA: TGTGCCAGCAGCTTAAACCTGGGCTCTGGAAACACCATATATTTT. Translating gives CASSLNLGSGNTIYF.

This clonotype was detected a few times. The chain combines TRBV2 with TRBJ2-6; 9 bases are a match to TRBD1. This CDR3 contains 15 residues. Looked up from germline, CDR1 is SNHLY and CDR2 is FYNNEI. After removal of 5 bases from V and 2 bases from J, the junction contained 1 base not matched to a gene. The CDR3: CASSRDRAGANVLTF. CDR3 in DNA: TGTGCCAGCAGTCGGGACAGGGCTGGGGCCAACGTCCTGACTTTC.

This chain joins TRBV24-1 and TRBJ2-1; the match to TRBD2 covers 10 bases. V shed 4 bases and J 1 base; nucleotides not matched to a gene: 3. The CDR3 loop spans 16 amino acids. Looked up from germline, CDR1 is KGHDR and CDR2 is SFDVKD. The CDR3 sequence is CATSEASGGSYNEQFF. The CDR3 DNA is TGTGCCACCAGTGAGGCTAGCGGGGGATCCTACAATGAGCAGTTCTTC.

V and J are TRBV6-1 and TRBJ1-2, with 8 bases fitting TRBD1. The germline CDR1 and CDR2 sequences are MNHNS and SASEGT. V lost 5 bases and J lost 5; bases outside the gene matches: 7. There are 14 residues in the CDR3. CDR3 residues: CASSPQGAWYGYTF. CDR3 DNA: TGTGCCAGCAGTCCCCAGGGGGCCTGGTATGGCTACACCTTC.

This chain uses TRBV20-1 with TRBJ2-7; D tentatively fits TRBD1 or TRBD2 (5 bases each). The V gene lost 2 bases and the J gene lost 3 bases, with 14 bases spanning the gap. CDR3 length: 14 residues. From germline, CDR1 is DFQATT and CDR2 SNEGSKA (reference sequence). CDR3 coding DNA: TGCAGTGCTAGACCGGGAATACAGGACTACGAGCAGTACTTC. Translation gives CSARPGIQDYEQYF.

This clonotype was recorded many times. This chain joins TRBV6-5 and TRBJ2-7; D gene ambiguous. Germline V gene lookup returns CDR1 MNHEY and CDR2 SVGAGI. CDR3 length equals 11 residues. Trimming took 11 bases from V and 4 from J, leaving 12 bases between them. This CDR3 is CACGMRYEQYF. The CDR3 DNA follows: TGTGCCTGCGGTATGCGGTACGAGCAGTACTTC.

The rearrangement uses TRBV2 and TRBJ2-3; D unclear. V shed 9 bases and J shed 0 bases, with 7 bases lying between them. The CDR3 length is 12 residues. Germline lookup yields CDR1 SNHLY and CDR2 FYNNEI. Here the CDR3 DNA reads TGTGCCAGAAGAAGAAGCACAGATACGCAGTATTTT. Translated, it gives CARRRSTDTQYF.

The chain uses TRBV29-1 and TRBJ1-6; 10 nucleotides match TRBD1. Losses at the gene ends were 5 bases for V and 8 bases for J; bases not matched to a gene: 3. The CDR3 is 13 amino acids. Germline values: CDR1 SQVTM, CDR2 ANQGSEA. The CDR3 region is CSVRTGGDSPLHF. In DNA, the CDR3 is TGCAGCGTTCGGACAGGGGGGGATTCACCCCTCCACTTT.

This clonotype was seen at least ten times. It is unclear where the CDR3 begins or ends on the DNA, so no DNA is shown, and the CDR3 is as TCRdb lists it. The chain employs TRBV7-5 and TRBJ2-1; TRBD2 is the table's D call and was not checked against the DNA. TRBV7-5 is a documented pseudogene. 22 amino acids form the CDR3, both terminal residues included. The CDR3 spells CISVSEAPGTSGKKEPYNEQFF.

This clonotype was seen only a few times. J is TRBJ1-5 and V is TRBV19; TRBD1 matches at 8 bases. Germline-derived CDR1 and CDR2 are LNHDA and SQIVND (reference sequence). The CDR3 has 15 amino acids. The V segment lost 0 bases and the J segment 6 bases; nucleotides outside the gene matches: 4. Written as DNA, the CDR3 is TGTGCCAGTAGTATAGACGACAGGGGACTTCAGCCCCAGCATTTT. Its translation is CASSIDDRGLQPQHF.

This chain joins TRBV10-3 and TRBJ2-7; perhaps TRBD2 as D (5 bases). Germline CDR1 reads ENHRY; CDR2 reads SYGVKD. CDR3 size: 14 residues. Trimming left V 2 bases short and J 2 bases short, with 10 bases between. The CDR3 nucleotides read TGTGCCATCAGTGAGCAAAGCGGTACCTACGAGCAGTACTTC. Its translation: CAISEQSGTYEQYF.